These 3 T cell receptor beta chains came from one sample sequenced in a study of blood T cells in healthy people across ages. For the second PCR, which ran for about 7 to 11 cycles, a sample-barcoded 5' primer and a J-beta primer mix were used. TCRdb reprocessed the 5' RACE reads via MiXCR and lists one record per CDR3 protein. The repertoire includes roughly 1.9 million distinct CDR3 sequences, approximately 39% of them detected once, and 23% sits in the top ten. The material sequenced was blood. The receptors come from a human donor in good health.

This clonotype was counted between two and nine times. The junction and the germline gene differ at one end; a read error may be behind it. This sequence joins TRBV10-3 and TRBJ2-5; a possible D gene is TRBD2 (6 bases). This CDR3 has 15 residues. Germline lookup yields CDR1 ENHRY and CDR2 SYGVKD. This chain's CDR3 is CAVSGGGVIQETQYF. In nucleotides, the CDR3 is TGTGCCGTCAGTGGAGGCGGGGTGATACAAGAGACCCAGTACTTC.

This clonotype was found a few times. The chain is built from TRBV29-1 and TRBJ1-2; the match to TRBD1 covers 7 bases. Looked up from germline, CDR1 is SQVTM and CDR2 is ANQGSEA. The J segment lost 6 bases and the V segment lost 6 bases, leaving 7 bases of the junction unmatched. The CDR3 has 12 amino acids. The CDR3 reads CSVPPTGDGYTF. In DNA form, the CDR3 reads TGCAGCGTGCCCCCTACAGGGGATGGCTACACCTTC.

In this sample, this clonotype turned up a few times. The chain combines TRBV2 with TRBJ2-1, with 11 bases identical to TRBD2. Germline lookup yields CDR1 SNHLY and CDR2 FYNNEI. This CDR3 is built from 16 residues. J was trimmed by 5 bases and V by 6 bases; bases with no gene match: 9. DNA of the CDR3: TGTGCCAGCAGAAGATATAGCGGGGGGGCTCACAATGAGCAGTTCTTC. The encoded protein is CASRRYSGGAHNEQFF.